The T cell receptor beta chain under discussion was sequenced for a study of shared clonotypes between healthy human individuals (dated by TCRdb to the early 2020s). Notes on the research overall: The cohort included three men and a couple of women between 18 and 49 years of age. Per donor, three plates each were used for CD4 naive and CD4 memory, two for CD8 naive, and one for CD8 memory. To estimate repertoire size and how much clonotypes are shared between individuals, the study performed deep sequencing of blood TCR repertoires from about five healthy adults. To increase sequencing depth and limit assay-specific biases, TCR repertoire library preparation and sequencing were carried out by different laboratories using diverse techniques. Per donor, leukapheresis produced somewhere between about 0.85 and 9.5 billion PBMCs.

What the work shows at the level of the full study, not this receptor alone: Even with the large sequencing depth, rarefaction of the sorted-subset datasets indicated that sequencing was incomplete. Compared with non-shared clonotypes, clonotypes shared by all four sorted-subset donors had higher generation probabilities. The small number of donors limited the genetic and exposure-history diversity represented. Sampling was restricted to blood, and TCR repertoires in tissues likely differ from the TCR repertoires found in blood. Across a few donors, approximately 4.6% of naive CD4, over 3% of naive CD8, about 2.3% of memory CD4, and under 0.45% of memory CD8 clonotypes were shared. Based on pairwise subsampling, the degree of clonotype sharing among donors was expected to be affected by sequencing depth. Larger estimated clonotype richness was generally found for naive subsets than for memory subsets.

Healthy HIV-negative adults with no recently reported acute infections or vaccinations were included as donors. Only Caucasian adults living in Nashville, Tennessee, USA were represented among the donors. CD4+ T cells were enriched by magnetic negative selection, after which naive cells were positively selected on CD45RA and the negative fraction was taken as the memory subset. Blood was obtained by leukapheresis, after which PBMCs were separated by Ficoll-Histopaque density gradient centrifugation and cryopreserved in liquid nitrogen vapor phase. Purity and quantity of every magnetically sorted T cell population were checked by analytical flow cytometry. Each sorted fraction had its genomic DNA isolated and then quantified by UV absorbance on a Nanodrop 2000c. Using the deep immunoSEQ assay, multiplex PCR amplified TCR CDR3 regions from genomic DNA. Genomic DNA extracted from each cell subset was distributed evenly over all wells of several immunoSEQ 96-well plates, and each plate served as one replicate. For sorted subsets, each replicate PCR was loaded with 200 to 250 ng genomic DNA, equivalent to approximately 33,000 T cell genomes. Purified libraries were measured with a Qubit 3.0 fluorometer, size-checked on a Bioanalyzer 2100, and measured again with the KAPA Library Quantification kit. A separate single-read 150-cycle Illumina NextSeq 550 flow cell was used to sequence each immunoSEQ 96-well plate. As for the original processing: Because the immunoSEQ output included only junctional sequences and no quality scores, the filtering could not be the same as the filtering used for full-length reads. To assign V/J genes and CDR3, sequences were annotated using PyIR, a Python wrapper for IgBLAST v1.9, with IMGT germline references. Any read was removed if the V/J assignment was weak (E-value above 1e-6), the CDR3 was missing, or the read contained stop codons, out-of-frame junctions, or ambiguous translated residues. V3J clonotypes were defined as sequences sharing the same inferred V gene, J gene, and CDR3 amino acid sequence. Percentage overlap between repertoires was computed as shared unique clonotypes divided by the size of the smaller repertoire. Repertoire richness was assessed with RTK rarefaction, the Chao1 estimator, and Recon v2.1 estimates of unobserved clonotypes. For all TCRbeta clonotypes obtained by the gDNA method from a few donors, generation probabilities were computed with OLGA. In TCRdb, the immuneACCESS table is reduced to in-frame sequences with V and J assigned. These tables do not hold every clone; where another copy was compared, an unresolved V gene accounts for under half, and the others remain unexplained. That table furnishes V, J and clone size, whereas the DNA furnished D and trimming. The sample table records 850,000 to 1,100,000 clones; 77% of these occur just once. Of the sample, 0.89% falls within the top ten clones.

Worth noting for this clone: Its target antigen remains unknown. It has no much larger one-base neighbor in the sample; base qualities were not kept.

V loses 5 bases, J loses 2 bases, and the germline ends lie 19 bases apart. The CDR3 runs 16 amino acids, cysteine and phenylalanine included. This entry keeps only the CDR3 DNA: 48 bases, framed from base 1. CDR1 and CDR2 are read off the germline V gene as SGHTA and FQGNSA. The sequence links TRBV7-2 to TRBJ2-7; the D gene is possibly TRBD1 or TRBD2, with 5 bases matching each. The source is a man in his late teens or twenties in good health. Some clones in this sample may be carry-over from other donors' samples. Sequenced sample: memory CD4+ T cells from PBMCs. The cell subset or site label of this sample denotes: CD45RA-negative fraction. The sequenced DNA: TGTGCCAGCAGCCCTGGATTCGGGACCCCGGCCTACGAGCAGTACTTC. The translation is CASSPGFGTPAYEQYF.